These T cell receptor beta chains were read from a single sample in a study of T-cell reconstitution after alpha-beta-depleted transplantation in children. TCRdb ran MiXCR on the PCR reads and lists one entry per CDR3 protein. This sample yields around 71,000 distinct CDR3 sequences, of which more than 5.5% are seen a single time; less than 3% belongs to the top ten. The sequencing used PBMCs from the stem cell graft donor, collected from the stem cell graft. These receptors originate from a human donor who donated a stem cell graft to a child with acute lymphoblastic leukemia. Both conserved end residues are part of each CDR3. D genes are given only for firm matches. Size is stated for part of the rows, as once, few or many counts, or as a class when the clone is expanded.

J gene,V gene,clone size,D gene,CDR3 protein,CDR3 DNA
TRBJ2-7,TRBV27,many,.,CASSKNSYEQYF,TGTGCCAGCAGTAAAAACTCCTACGAGCAGTACTTC
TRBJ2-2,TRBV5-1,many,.,CASSLPGPNTGELFF,TGCGCCAGCAGCTTGCCGGGACCAAACACCGGGGAGCTGTTTTTT
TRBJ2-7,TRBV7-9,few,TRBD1,CASSLEQGLHYEQYF,TGTGCCAGCAGCCTCGAACAGGGGCTTCACTACGAGCAGTACTTC
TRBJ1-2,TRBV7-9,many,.,CASSLGFVSEGGYTF,TGTGCCAGCAGCTTAGGTTTTGTCTCCGAGGGTGGCTACACCTTC
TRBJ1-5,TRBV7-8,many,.,CASSDPGPQHF,TGTGCCAGCAGCGACCCAGGACCCCAGCATTTT
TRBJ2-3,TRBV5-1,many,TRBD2,CASSSGLAGNTDTQYF,TGCGCCAGCAGCTCCGGACTAGCGGGGAACACAGATACGCAGTATTTT
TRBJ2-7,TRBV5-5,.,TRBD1,CASSFHDRVTYEKYF,TGTGCCAGCAGCTTTCACGACAGGGTAACCTACGAGAAGTACTTC
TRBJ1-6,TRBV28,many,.,CASSSQVGNSPLHF,TGTGCCAGCAGTTCCCAGGTGGGGAATTCACCCCTCCACTTT
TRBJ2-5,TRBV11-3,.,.,CASSLGGRGSQETQYF,TGTGCCAGCAGCTTAGGGGGGCGGGGGAGTCAAGAGACCCAGTACTTC
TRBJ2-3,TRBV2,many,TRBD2,CASSEKLAGTTDTHYF,TGTGCCAGCAGTGAAAAACTAGCGGGGACCACAGATACGCATTATTTT
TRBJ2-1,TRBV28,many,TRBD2,CASSLGLAGGGNEQFF,TGTGCCAGCAGTTTAGGACTAGCGGGAGGTGGAAATGAGCAGTTCTTC
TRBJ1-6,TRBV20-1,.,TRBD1,CCARLEDRGLYNSPLHF,TGCTGCGCTAGACTCGAAGACAGGGGGCTTTATAATTCACCCCTCCACTTT
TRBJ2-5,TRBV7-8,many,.,CASGRGGGETQYF,TGTGCCAGCGGGAGGGGGGGCGGAGAGACCCAGTACTTC
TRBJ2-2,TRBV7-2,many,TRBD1,CASSRTGTGTGELFF,TGTGCCAGCAGCCGAACCGGGACAGGGACCGGGGAGCTGTTTTTT
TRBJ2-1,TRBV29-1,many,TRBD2,CSGQTSGRSYEQFF,TGCAGCGGCCAGACTAGCGGGAGGAGCTATGAGCAGTTCTTC
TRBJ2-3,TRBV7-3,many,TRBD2,CASSLASGGISTDTQYF,TGTGCCAGCAGCTTAGCTAGCGGGGGGATTTCCACAGATACGCAGTATTTT
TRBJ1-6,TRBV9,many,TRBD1,CASSANTGGGNSPLHF,TGTGCCAGCAGCGCTAATACAGGGGGTGGAAATTCACCCCTCCACTTT
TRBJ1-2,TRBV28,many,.,CASSQVGYGYTF,TGTGCCAGCAGCCAGGTGGGATATGGCTACACCTTC
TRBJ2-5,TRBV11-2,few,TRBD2,CASSLAGTRAKTQYF,TGTGCCAGCAGCTTGGCCGGGACTAGAGCGAAGACCCAGTACTTC
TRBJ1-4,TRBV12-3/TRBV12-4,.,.,CASSFPGSEKLFF,TGTGCCAGCAGCTTCCCAGGGTCCGAAAAACTGTTTTTT
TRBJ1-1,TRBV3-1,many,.,CASSQDPYGFDTEAFF,TGTGCCAGCAGCCAAGACCCCTATGGGTTCGACACTGAAGCTTTCTTT
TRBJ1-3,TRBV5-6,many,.,CASSLGSYSGNTIYF,TGTGCCAGCAGCTTGGGTTCGTACTCTGGAAACACCATATATTTT
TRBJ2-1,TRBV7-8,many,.,CASSYLGNEQFF,TGTGCCAGCAGCTATTTAGGGAATGAGCAGTTCTTC
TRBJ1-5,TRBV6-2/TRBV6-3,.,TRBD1,CASRQGTNQPQHF,TGTGCCAGCAGACAGGGGACCAATCAGCCCCAGCATTTT
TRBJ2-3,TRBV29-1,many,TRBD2,CSVRPGLDRKDTQYF,TGCAGCGTTCGGCCGGGACTAGATCGTAAGGATACGCAGTATTTT
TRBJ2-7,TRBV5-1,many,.,CASSLLGDEQYF,TGCGCCAGCAGCTTGCTAGGGGACGAGCAGTACTTC
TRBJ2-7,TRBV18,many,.,CASSPPAQALPYEQYF,TGTGCCAGCTCACCACCAGCACAGGCCCTTCCCTACGAGCAGTACTTC
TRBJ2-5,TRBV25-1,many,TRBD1,CASSDSQGATTQYF,TGTGCCAGCAGTGATTCACAGGGGGCGACGACCCAGTACTTC
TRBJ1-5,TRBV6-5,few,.,CASSPTRGQPQHF,TGTGCCAGCAGCCCCACCCGGGGTCAGCCCCAGCATTTT
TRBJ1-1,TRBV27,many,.,CASSPDRLSNTEAFF,TGTGCCAGCAGCCCTGACAGGTTGAGTAACACTGAAGCTTTCTTT
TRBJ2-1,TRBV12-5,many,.,CASGLGANNEQFF,TGTGCTAGTGGTTTGGGGGCAAACAATGAGCAGTTCTTC
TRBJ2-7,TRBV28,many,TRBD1,CASSLSLQGTEFYEQYF,TGTGCCAGCAGTTTATCCTTACAGGGGACAGAGTTCTACGAGCAGTACTTC
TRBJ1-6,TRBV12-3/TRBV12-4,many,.,CASSLTSLGPPLGSPLHF,TGTGCCAGCAGTCTAACCTCGCTGGGGCCCCCGTTGGGGTCACCCCTCCACTTT
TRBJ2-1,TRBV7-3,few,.,CASSTPSDGSSYNEQFF,TGTGCCAGCAGTACTCCCTCGGACGGTAGCTCCTACAATGAGCAGTTCTTC
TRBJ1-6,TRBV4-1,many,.,CASSQASDSNNSPLHF,TGCGCCAGCAGCCAAGCGTCGGATTCTAATAATTCACCCCTCCACTTT
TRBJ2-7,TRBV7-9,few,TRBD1,CASSFIRGRGNYEQYF,TGTGCCAGCAGCTTCATCAGGGGGCGCGGCAACTACGAGCAGTACTTC
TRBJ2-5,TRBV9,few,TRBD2,CASSASGGGASQYF,TGTGCCAGCAGCGCGAGTGGCGGGGGGGCTTCGCAGTACTTC
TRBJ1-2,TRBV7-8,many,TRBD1,CASSGGQGRWWDYGYTF,TGTGCCAGCAGCGGGGGACAGGGCAGGTGGTGGGACTATGGCTACACCTTC